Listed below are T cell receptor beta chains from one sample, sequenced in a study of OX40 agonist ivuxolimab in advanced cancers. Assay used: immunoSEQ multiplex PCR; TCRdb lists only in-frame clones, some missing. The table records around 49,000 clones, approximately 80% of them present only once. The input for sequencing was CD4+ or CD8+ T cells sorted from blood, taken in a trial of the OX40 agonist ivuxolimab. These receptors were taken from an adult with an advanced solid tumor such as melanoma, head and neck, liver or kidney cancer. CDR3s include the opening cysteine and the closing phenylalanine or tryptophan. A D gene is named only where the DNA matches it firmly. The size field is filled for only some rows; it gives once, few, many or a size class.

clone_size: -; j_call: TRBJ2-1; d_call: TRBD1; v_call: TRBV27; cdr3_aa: CASSWGDRAIF; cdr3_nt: TGTGCCAGCAGTTGGGGAGACAGGGCGATCTTC
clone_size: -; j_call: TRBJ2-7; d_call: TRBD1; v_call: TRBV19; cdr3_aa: CASSTGTGGFEQYF; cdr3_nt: TGTGCCAGTAGTACGGGGACAGGTGGGTTCGAGCAGTACTTC
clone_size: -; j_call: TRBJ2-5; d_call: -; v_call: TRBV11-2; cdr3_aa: CASSLAQETQYF; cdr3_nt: TGTGCCAGCAGCTTAGCCCAAGAGACCCAGTACTTC
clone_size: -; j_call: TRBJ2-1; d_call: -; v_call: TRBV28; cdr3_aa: CASSFSLGSGEYNEQFF; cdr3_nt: TGTGCCAGCAGTTTTAGCTTGGGGTCCGGGGAGTACAATGAGCAGTTCTTC
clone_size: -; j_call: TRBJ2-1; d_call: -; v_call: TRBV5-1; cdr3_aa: CASSPPGLGVDEQFF; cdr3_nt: TGCGCCAGCAGCCCCCCGGGACTCGGGGTGGATGAGCAGTTCTTC
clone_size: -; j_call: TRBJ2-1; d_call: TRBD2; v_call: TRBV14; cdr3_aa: CASRVTSGSYNEQFF; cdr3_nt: TGTGCCAGCAGGGTCACTAGCGGGAGCTACAATGAGCAGTTCTTC
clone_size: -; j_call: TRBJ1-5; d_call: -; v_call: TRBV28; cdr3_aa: CASSLLSDSNQPQHF; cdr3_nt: TGTGCCAGCAGTTTACTCAGTGATAGCAATCAGCCCCAGCATTTT
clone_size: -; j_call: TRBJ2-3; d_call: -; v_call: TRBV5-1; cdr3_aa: CASSLADTQYF; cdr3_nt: TGCGCCAGCAGCTTGGCAGATACGCAGTATTTT
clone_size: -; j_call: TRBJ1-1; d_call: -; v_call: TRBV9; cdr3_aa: CASSVGLNEAFF; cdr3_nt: TGTGCCAGCAGCGTAGGATTAAACGAAGCTTTCTTT
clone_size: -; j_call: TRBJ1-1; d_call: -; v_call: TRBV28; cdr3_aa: CASSLSETTEAFF; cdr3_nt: TGTGCCAGCAGTTTAAGTGAGACCACTGAAGCTTTCTTT
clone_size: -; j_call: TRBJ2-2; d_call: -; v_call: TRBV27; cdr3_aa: CASRPGRGELFF; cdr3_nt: TGTGCCAGCAGACCAGGGCGCGGGGAGCTGTTTTTT
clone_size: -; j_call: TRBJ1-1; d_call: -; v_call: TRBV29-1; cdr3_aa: CSVVRSHGAFF; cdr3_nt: TGCAGCGTTGTACGGTCACATGGAGCTTTCTTT
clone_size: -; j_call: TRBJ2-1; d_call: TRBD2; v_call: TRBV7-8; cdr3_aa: CASSLAPIQRGVQDEQFF; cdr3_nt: TGTGCCAGCAGCTTAGCCCCAATCCAGCGGGGGGTCCAGGATGAGCAGTTCTTC
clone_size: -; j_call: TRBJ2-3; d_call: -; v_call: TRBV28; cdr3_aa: CASTYRASDTQYF; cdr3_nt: TGTGCCAGCACCTACAGGGCCTCGGATACGCAGTATTTT
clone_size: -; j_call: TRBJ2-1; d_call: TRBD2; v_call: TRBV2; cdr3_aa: CASSGILAAGSLREQFF; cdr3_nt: TGTGCCAGCAGTGGGATCCTAGCGGCGGGGTCCTTAAGGGAGCAGTTCTTC
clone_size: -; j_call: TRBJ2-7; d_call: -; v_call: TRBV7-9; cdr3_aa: CASSFGPYEQYF; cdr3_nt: TGTGCCAGCAGCTTCGGGCCCTACGAGCAGTACTTC
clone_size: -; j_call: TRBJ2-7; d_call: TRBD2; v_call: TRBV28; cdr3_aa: CASSHGTSGVYEQYF; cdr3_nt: TGTGCCAGCAGCCATGGGACTAGCGGGGTTTACGAGCAGTACTTC
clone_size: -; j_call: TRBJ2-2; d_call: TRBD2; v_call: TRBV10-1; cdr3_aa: CASSVNLAGANTGELFF; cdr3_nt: TGCGCCAGCAGTGTTAACCTGGCGGGGGCGAACACCGGGGAGCTGTTTTTT
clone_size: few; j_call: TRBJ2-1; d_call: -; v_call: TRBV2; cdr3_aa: CASSAGNEQFF; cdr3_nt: TGTGCCAGCAGTGCAGGGAATGAGCAGTTCTTC
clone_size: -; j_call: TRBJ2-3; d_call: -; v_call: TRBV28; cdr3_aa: CASSLAIGGATDTQYF; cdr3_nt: TGTGCCAGCAGTTTGGCTATTGGCGGGGCGACAGATACGCAGTATTTT
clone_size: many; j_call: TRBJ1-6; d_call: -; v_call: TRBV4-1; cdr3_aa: CASSSRVGRLNSPLHF; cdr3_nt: TGCGCCAGCAGCTCCCGGGTAGGACGGCTAAATTCACCCCTCCACTTT
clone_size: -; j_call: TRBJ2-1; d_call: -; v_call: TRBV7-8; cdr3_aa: CASSPPGIGYNEQFF; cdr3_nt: TGTGCCAGCAGCCCGCCAGGGATCGGCTACAATGAGCAGTTCTTC
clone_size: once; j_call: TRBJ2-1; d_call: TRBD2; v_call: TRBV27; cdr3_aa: CASSLIAGNTYNEQFF; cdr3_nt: TGTGCCAGCAGTCTCATAGCGGGGAATACCTACAATGAGCAGTTCTTC
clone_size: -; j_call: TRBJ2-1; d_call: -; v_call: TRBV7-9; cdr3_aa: CASSLAGVNEQFF; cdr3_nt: TGTGCCAGCAGCTTAGCGGGGGTAAATGAGCAGTTCTTC
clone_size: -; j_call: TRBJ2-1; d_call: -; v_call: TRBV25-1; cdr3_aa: CARADSEASYNEQFF; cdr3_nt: TGTGCCAGAGCAGACTCTGAAGCCTCCTACAATGAGCAGTTCTTC
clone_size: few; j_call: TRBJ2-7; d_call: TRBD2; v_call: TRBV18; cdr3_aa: CASSPLGGAVGEQYF; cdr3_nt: TGTGCCAGCTCACCACTCGGGGGGGCTGTGGGCGAGCAGTACTTC